This passage covers 8 T cell receptor beta chains from one sample sequenced in a study of OX40 agonist ivuxolimab in advanced cancers. Clones were read by immunoSEQ multiplex PCR, and TCRdb kept only the in-frame ones, dropping some. The sample lists tens of thousands of clones, roughly 82% occurring once. Sample: CD4+ or CD8+ T cells sorted from blood, taken in a trial of the OX40 agonist ivuxolimab. The source of these receptors is an adult with an advanced solid tumor such as melanoma, head and neck, liver or kidney cancer.

The chain combines TRBV29-1 with TRBJ2-3, with D perhaps TRBD2 (5 bases). The CDR3 length is 12 residues. The germline V and J ends were trimmed by 5 bases and 1 base, with 7 bases remaining between them. Germline CDR1 reads SQVTM; CDR2 reads ANQGSEA. The chain's CDR3 is CSVTEGTDTQYF. In nucleotides, the CDR3 is TGCAGCGTTACGGAGGGCACAGATACGCAGTATTTT.

The gene calls are TRBV28 and TRBJ1-5; possible D gene TRBD1, 5 bases. V was clipped by 4 bases and J by 2 bases, with 6 bases between them. The CDR3 runs to 13 residues. Germline V lookup: CDR1 MDHEN, CDR2 SYDVKM. DNA of the CDR3: TGTGCCAGCAGTTGGGGCCGCAATCAGCCCCAGCATTTT. It codes for CASSWGRNQPQHF. Combining the CDR3 with reference TRBV28 and TRBJ1-5 gives the whole variable domain DVKVTQSSRYLVKRTGEKVFLECVQDMDHENMFWYRQDPGLGLRLIYFSYDVKMKEKGDIPEGYSVSREKKERFSLILESASTNQTSMYLCASSWGRNQPQHFGDGTRLSIL.

CDR3 in amino acids: CASSPLDTGGSNTEAFF. The CDR3, as DNA: TGTGCCAGCTCACCACTGGATACAGGGGGCTCGAACACTGAAGCTTTCTTT. The chain carries TRBV18 and TRBJ1-1; 9 nucleotides align to TRBD1. V shed 1 base and J 1 base; nucleotides not matched to a gene: 7. The CDR3 totals 17 residues. Germline CDR1 reads KGHSH; CDR2 reads LQKENI.

As DNA, the CDR3 is TGTGCCAGAGAAGGTGATGCGGGGGCCCCAACCTACGAGCAGTACGTC. Its translation: CAREGDAGAPTYEQYV. The V gene is TRBV9, the J gene TRBJ2-7, with D possibly matching TRBD2 (7 bases). The CDR3 is 16 amino acids. The V end was cut by 8 bases, the J end by 2 bases, with 23 bases between. Per the germline V gene, CDR1 is SGDLS and CDR2 is YYNGEE.

V and J are TRBV7-9 and TRBJ2-3; TRBD1 agrees at 7 bases. The CDR3 loop spans 15 amino acids. Trimming took 3 bases from V and 0 from J; bases not matched to a gene: 3. The germline V gene encodes CDR1 SEHNR and CDR2 FQNEAQ (reference sequence). CDR3 sequence reads: CASSFGTASTDTQYF. As DNA, the CDR3 is TGTGCCAGCAGCTTCGGGACAGCTAGCACAGATACGCAGTATTTT. The complete variable domain, with remaining parts taken from reference TRBV7-9 and TRBJ2-3, reads DTGVSQNPRHKITKRGQNVTFRCDPISEHNRLYWYRQTLGQGPEFLTYFQNEAQLEKSRLLSDRFSAERPKGSFSTLEIQRTEQGDSAMYLCASSFGTASTDTQYFGPGTRLTVL.

J is TRBJ2-7 and V is TRBV9, with TRBD1 identical over 10 bases. V lost 3 bases to trimming and J lost 4 bases; unmatched junction nucleotides: 4. The CDR3 covers 14 residues. From germline, CDR1 is SGDLS and CDR2 YYNGEE. CDR3 amino acids: CASSEGTGAYEQYF. The CDR3 DNA sequence: TGTGCCAGCAGCGAAGGGACAGGGGCTTACGAGCAGTACTTC.

V is TRBV6-5 and J is TRBJ1-5, with 9 nucleotides matching TRBD1. V trimming: 5 bases; J trimming: 6 bases; junction bases outside the gene matches: 2. The germline V gene has CDR1 MNHEY and CDR2 SVGAGI. This CDR3 has 13 amino acids. CDR3 residues: CASSGDRVQPQHF. CDR3 DNA sequence: TGTGCCAGCAGTGGGGACAGGGTTCAGCCCCAGCATTTT.

The V and J genes are TRBV30 and TRBJ2-7; D is uncertain. Germline lookup yields CDR1 GTSNPN and CDR2 SVGIG (reference sequence). The CDR3 consists of 12 residues. Trimming removed 5 bases at V and 0 bases at J, with 8 bases between. DNA for the CDR3: TGTGCCTGGCGTGCAGTCTCCTACGAGCAGTACGTC. Translation: CAWRAVSYEQYV.